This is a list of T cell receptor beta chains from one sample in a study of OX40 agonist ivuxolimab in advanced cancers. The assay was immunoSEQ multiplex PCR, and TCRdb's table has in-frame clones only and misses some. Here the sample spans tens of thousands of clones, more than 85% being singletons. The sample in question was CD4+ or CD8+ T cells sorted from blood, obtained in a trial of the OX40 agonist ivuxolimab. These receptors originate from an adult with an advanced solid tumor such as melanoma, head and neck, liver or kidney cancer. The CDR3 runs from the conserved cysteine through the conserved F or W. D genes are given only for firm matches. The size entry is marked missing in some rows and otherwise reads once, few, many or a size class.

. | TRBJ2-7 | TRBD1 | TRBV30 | TGTGCCTGGAGGGACAGGGTTTACGAGCAGTACTTC | CAWRDRVYEQYF
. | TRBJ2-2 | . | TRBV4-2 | TGTGCCAGCAGCCAACTCCCCGGGGGTAGTACCGGGGAGCTGTTTTTT | CASSQLPGGSTGELFF
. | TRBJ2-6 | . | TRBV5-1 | TGCGCCAGCAGCTTGGACGGGGTTGGGGCCAACGTCCTGACTTTC | CASSLDGVGANVLTF
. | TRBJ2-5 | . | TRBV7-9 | TGTGCCAGCAGCTCCCAAGAGACCCAGTACTTC | CASSSQETQYF
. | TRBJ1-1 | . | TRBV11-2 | TGTGCCAGCAGCCCAAGGACCCCAAGCAAGGCTGAAGCTTTCTTT | CASSPRTPSKAEAFF
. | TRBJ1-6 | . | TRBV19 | TGTGCCAGCCGGGCGCGGGGGCGCGGTAATTCACCCCTCCACTTT | CASRARGRGNSPLHF
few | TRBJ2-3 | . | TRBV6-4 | TGTGCCAGCAGTGACTCGGTGAATACGCAGTATTTT | CASSDSVNTQYF
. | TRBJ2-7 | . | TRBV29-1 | TGCAGCGTTGGTCCAGTTACCTACGAGCAGTACTTC | CSVGPVTYEQYF
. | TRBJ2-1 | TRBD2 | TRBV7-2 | TGTGCCAGCAGCTTACAGGCTAGCGGGGGGGGCTTAAGGTTCGAGCAGTTCTTC | CASSLQASGGGLRFEQFF
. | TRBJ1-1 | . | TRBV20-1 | TGCAGTGCTAGGTATATCACTGAAGCTTTCTTT | CSARYITEAFF
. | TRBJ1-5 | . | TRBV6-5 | TGTGCCAGCAGTTACCAGGTGAATCAGCCCCAGCATTTT | CASSYQVNQPQHF
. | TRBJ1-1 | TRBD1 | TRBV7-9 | TGTGCAATCAGGACAGGGGGCACTGAAGCTTTCTTT | CAIRTGGTEAFF
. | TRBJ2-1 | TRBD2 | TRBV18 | TGTGCCAGCTCACCGCGACTAGCCCGCACGTTGGACAATGAGCAGTTCTTC | CASSPRLARTLDNEQFF
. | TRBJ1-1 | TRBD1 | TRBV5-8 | TGTGCCAGCAGCCTCCAGACAGGGGTGAATGAAGCTTTCTTT | CASSLQTGVNEAFF
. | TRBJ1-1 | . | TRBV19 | TGTGCCAGTAGTGCCCGACACCTGCCTGAAGCTTTCTTT | CASSARHLPEAFF
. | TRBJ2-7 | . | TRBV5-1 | TGCGCCAGCAGCTTTGGAGGGGGCGAGCAGTACTTC | CASSFGGGEQYF
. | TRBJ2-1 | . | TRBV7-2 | TGTGCCAGCAGCCAGAGCTCCTACAATGAGCAGTTCTTC | CASSQSSYNEQFF
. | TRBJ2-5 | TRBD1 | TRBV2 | TGTGCCAGCAGTAGGGACAGGGGCGGTATGCAAGAGACCCAGTACTTC | CASSRDRGGMQETQYF
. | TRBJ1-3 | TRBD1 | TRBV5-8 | TGTGCCAGCAGCTTGTGGGGACAGGGGGCAACGGGCTCTGGAAACACCATATATTTT | CASSLWGQGATGSGNTIYF
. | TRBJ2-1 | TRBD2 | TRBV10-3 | TGTGCCATCAGGTGGACTAGCGGGGATGAGCAGTTCTTC | CAIRWTSGDEQFF
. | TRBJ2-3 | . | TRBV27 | TGTGCCAGCAGCCTAAGACGCGGCCGCACAGATACGCAGTATTTT | CASSLRRGRTDTQYF
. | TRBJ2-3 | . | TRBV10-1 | TGCGCCAGCAGCGGGGGTACAGATACGCAGTATTTT | CASSGGTDTQYF
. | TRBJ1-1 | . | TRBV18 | TGTGCCAGCTCACCACGGTACGGGTCGGACACTGAAGCTTTCTTT | CASSPRYGSDTEAFF
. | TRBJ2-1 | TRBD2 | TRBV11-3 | TGTGCCAGCAGCTTAGAGTGGGGGGGTAGCTCCTACAATGAGCAGTTCTTC | CASSLEWGGSSYNEQFF
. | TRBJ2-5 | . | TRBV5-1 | TGCGCCAGCTTACCGGGACCCTCAATGAAGGAGACCCAGTACTTC | CASLPGPSMKETQYF
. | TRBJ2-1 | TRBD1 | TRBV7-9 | TGTGCCAGCAGCCCGGACGGGACAGGTTTTTACAATGAGCAGTTCTTC | CASSPDGTGFYNEQFF
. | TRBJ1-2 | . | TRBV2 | TGTGCCAGCCTCCCGTGGGGGGGCAACCGTGGCTACACCTTC | CASLPWGGNRGYTF
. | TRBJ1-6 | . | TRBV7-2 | TGTGCCAGCGGGGCCGGGACTCCACTTAATTCACCCCTCCACTTT | CASGAGTPLNSPLHF
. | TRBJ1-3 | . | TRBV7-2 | TGTGCCAGCAGCTTCAAATGGACTACTTTCTCTGGAAACACCATATATTTT | CASSFKWTTFSGNTIYF
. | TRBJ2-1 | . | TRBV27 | TGTGCCAGCAGTGAACCGACAGCGAGCTCCTACAATGAGCAGTTCTTC | CASSEPTASSYNEQFF
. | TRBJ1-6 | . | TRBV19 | TGTGCCAGTAGTCTCGAGAGGTCACCCCTCCACTTT | CASSLERSPLHF
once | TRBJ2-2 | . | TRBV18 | TGTGCCAGCTCACCTCGGCAGGTTAACACCGGGGAGCTGTTTTTT | CASSPRQVNTGELFF
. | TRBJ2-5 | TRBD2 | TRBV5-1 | TGCGCCAGCAGCCCCAAGGGACTAGACCAAGAGACCCAGTACTTC | CASSPKGLDQETQYF
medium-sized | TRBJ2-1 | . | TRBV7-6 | TGTGCCAGCAGCCTGGTTGCCCAAGACTACAATGAGCAGTTCTTC | CASSLVAQDYNEQFF
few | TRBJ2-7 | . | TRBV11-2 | TGTGCCAGCAGCCCAACGTCAGGGAGAAGGGACTTC | CASSPTSGRRDF
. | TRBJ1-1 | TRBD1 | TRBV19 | TGTGCCAGTAGAGGTCATACAGGGGGCACTGAAGCTTTCTTT | CASRGHTGGTEAFF
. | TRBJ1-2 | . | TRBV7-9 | TGTGCCAGCAGCTTATGGACCGATGGACCAGTTGGCTACACCTTC | CASSLWTDGPVGYTF
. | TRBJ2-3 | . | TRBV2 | TGTGCCAGCATTGACCCGGGACCCCGGGCCGATACGCAGTATTTT | CASIDPGPRADTQYF
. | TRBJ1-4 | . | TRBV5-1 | TGCGCCAGCAGCCCCCTAGTCGGCAGTAATGAAAAACTGTTTTTT | CASSPLVGSNEKLFF
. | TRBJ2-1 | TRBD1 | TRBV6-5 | TGTGCCAGCAGCTCCGGGACAGGGAATCGGAGAGGGCAGTTCTTC | CASSSGTGNRRGQFF
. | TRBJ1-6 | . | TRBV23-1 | TGCGCCAGCAGTCGGAACGGGGTTAAGCATTCACCCCTCCACTTT | CASSRNGVKHSPLHF
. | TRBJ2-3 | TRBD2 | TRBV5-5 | TGTGCCAGCAGCGTGGGTCAGCGGGGGGGCACAGATACGCAGTATTTT | CASSVGQRGGTDTQYF
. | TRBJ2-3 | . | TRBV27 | TGTGCCAGCCGGCGGTCAGATACGCAGTATTTT | CASRRSDTQYF